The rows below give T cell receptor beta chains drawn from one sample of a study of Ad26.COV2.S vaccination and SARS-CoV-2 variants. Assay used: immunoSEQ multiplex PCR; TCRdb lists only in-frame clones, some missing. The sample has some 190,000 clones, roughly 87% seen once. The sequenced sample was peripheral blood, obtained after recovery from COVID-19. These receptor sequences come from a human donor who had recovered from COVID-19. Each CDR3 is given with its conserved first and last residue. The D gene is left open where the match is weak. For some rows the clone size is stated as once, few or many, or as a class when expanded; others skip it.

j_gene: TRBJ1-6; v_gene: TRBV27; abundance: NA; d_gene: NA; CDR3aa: CASSLFGDNSPLHF; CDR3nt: TGTGCCAGCAGTTTGTTTGGTGATAATTCACCCCTCCACTTT
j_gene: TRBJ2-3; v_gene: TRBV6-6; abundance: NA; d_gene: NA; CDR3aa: CATFEGLADTQYF; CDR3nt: TGTGCCACCTTTGAGGGTCTAGCAGATACGCAGTATTTT
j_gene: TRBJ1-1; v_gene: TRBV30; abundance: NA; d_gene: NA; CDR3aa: CAWAPRLYTEAFF; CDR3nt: TGTGCCTGGGCCCCCCGGCTATACACTGAAGCTTTCTTT
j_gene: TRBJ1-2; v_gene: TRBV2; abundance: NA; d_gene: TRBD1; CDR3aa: CAITGQGARGYTF; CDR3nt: TGTGCCATCACTGGACAGGGGGCGCGTGGCTACACCTTC
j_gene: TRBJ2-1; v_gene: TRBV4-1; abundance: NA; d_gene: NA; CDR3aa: CASSQDPYTSYNEQFF; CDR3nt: TGCGCCAGCAGCCAAGATCCCTACACGAGCTACAATGAGCAGTTCTTC
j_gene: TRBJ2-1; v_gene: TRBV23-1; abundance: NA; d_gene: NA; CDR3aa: CATIGTFERVEQFF; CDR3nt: TGCGCCACCATAGGGACGTTTGAGAGGGTAGAGCAGTTCTTC
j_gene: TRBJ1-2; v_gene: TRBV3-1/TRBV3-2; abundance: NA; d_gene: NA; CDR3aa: CASSPAVTAYGYTF; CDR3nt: TGTGCCAGCAGCCCGGCGGTGACAGCCTATGGCTACACCTTC
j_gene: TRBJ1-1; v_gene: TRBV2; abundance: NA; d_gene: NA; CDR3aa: CASSEEGGAEAFF; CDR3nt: TGTGCCAGCAGTGAAGAGGGAGGGGCTGAAGCTTTCTTT
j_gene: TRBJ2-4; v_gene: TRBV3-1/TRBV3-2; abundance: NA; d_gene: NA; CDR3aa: CASSQDQGTNIQYF; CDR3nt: TGTGCCAGCAGCCAAGATCAAGGAACAAACATTCAGTACTTC
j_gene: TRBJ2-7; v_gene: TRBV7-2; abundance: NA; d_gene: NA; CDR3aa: CASSSLISEQYF; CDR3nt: TGTGCCAGCAGCTCGCTAATCTCCGAGCAGTACTTC
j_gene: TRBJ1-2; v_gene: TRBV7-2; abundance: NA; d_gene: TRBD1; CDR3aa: CASSLRLGRQGVLGYTF; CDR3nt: TGTGCCAGCAGCTTAAGATTGGGGCGACAGGGAGTTTTGGGCTACACCTTC
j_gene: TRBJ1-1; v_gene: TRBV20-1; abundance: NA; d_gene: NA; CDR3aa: CSARRGPEAFF; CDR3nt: TGCAGTGCCAGACGGGGTCCTGAAGCTTTCTTT
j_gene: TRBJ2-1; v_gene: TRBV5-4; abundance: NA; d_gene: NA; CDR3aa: CASSSDEASRYNEQFF; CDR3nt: TGTGCCAGCAGCTCCGACGAAGCTAGCAGGTACAATGAGCAGTTCTTC
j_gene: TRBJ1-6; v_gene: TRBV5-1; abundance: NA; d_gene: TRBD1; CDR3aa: CASSAGQGNSPLHF; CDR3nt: TGCGCCAGCAGCGCCGGACAGGGTAATTCACCCCTCCACTTT
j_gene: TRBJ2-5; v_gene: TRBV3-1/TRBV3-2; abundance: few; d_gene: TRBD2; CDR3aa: CASSLTSGAQETQYF; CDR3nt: TGTGCCAGCAGCCTTACTAGCGGGGCCCAAGAGACCCAGTACTTC
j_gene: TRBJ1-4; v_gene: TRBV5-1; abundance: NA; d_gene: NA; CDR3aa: CASSLATTANEKLFF; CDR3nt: TGCGCCAGCAGCTTGGCCACAACTGCTAATGAAAAACTGTTTTTT
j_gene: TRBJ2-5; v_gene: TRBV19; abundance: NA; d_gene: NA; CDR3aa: CASSIMETQYF; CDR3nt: TGTGCCAGTAGTATAATGGAGACCCAGTACTTC
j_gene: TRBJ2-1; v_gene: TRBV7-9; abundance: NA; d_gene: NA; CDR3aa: CASSLIEGGEQFF; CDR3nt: TGTGCCAGCAGCTTAATTGAAGGGGGTGAGCAGTTCTTC
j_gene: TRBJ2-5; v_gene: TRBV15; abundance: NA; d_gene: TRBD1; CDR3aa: CAIGQGEETQYF; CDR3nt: TGTGCCATCGGACAGGGTGAGGAGACCCAGTACTTC
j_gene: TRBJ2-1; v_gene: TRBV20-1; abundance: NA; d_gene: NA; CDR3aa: CSAFPFHEQFF; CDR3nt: TGCAGTGCTTTTCCTTTCCATGAGCAGTTCTTC
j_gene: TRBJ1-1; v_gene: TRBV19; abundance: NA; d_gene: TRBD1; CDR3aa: CASIGTDMNTEAFF; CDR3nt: TGTGCCAGTATAGGGACAGACATGAACACTGAAGCTTTCTTT
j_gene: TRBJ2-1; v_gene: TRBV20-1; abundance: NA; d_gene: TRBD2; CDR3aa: CSASRTSGVNEQFF; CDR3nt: TGCAGTGCTAGTAGAACTAGCGGGGTCAATGAGCAGTTCTTC
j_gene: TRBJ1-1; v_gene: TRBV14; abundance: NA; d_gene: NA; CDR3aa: CASSQLSTEAFF; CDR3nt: TGTGCCAGCAGCCAATTGAGCACTGAAGCTTTCTTT
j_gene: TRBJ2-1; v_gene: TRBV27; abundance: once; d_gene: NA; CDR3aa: CASSGMGSSYNEQFF; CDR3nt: TGTGCCAGCAGTGGTATGGGGAGCTCCTACAATGAGCAGTTCTTC
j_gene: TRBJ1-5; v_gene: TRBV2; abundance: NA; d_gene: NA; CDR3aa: CASSKDVRGNQPQHF; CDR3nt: TGTGCCAGCAGTAAGGACGTTCGGGGCAATCAGCCCCAGCATTTT
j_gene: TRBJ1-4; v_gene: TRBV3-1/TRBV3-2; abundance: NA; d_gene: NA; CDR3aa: CASSQWEEKLFF; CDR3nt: TGTGCCAGCAGCCAATGGGAGGAAAAACTGTTTTTT